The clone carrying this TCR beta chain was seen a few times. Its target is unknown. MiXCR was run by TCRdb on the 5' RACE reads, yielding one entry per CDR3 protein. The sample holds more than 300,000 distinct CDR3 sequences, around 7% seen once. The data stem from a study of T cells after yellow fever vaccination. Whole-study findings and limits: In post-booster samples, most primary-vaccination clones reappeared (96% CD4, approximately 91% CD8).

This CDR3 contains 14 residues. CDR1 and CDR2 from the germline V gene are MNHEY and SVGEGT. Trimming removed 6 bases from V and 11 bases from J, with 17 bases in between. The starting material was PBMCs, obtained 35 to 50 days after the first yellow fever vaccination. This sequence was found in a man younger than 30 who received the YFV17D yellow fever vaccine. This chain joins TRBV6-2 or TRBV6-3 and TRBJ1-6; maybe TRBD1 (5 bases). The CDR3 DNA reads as TGTGCCAGCAGGAGGGGAAGCTCGTGGGCACCCCTCCACTTT. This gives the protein CASRRGSSWAPLHF.